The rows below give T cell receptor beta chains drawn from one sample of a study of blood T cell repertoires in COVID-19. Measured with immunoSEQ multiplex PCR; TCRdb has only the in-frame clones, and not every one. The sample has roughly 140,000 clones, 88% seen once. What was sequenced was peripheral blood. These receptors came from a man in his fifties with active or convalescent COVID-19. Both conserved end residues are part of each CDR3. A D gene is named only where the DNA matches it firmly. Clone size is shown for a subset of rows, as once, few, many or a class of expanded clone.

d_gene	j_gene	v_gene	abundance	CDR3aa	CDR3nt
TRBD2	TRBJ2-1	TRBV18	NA	CASSPDGLAGVMNEQFF	TGTGCCAGCTCACCCGACGGACTAGCGGGAGTAATGAATGAGCAGTTCTTC
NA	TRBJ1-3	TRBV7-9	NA	CASSLPRVSGNTIYF	TGTGCCAGCAGCTTACCCCGGGTCTCTGGAAACACCATATATTTT
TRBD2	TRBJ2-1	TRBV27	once	CASREGGMNYNEQFF	TGTGCCAGCAGGGAGGGAGGGATGAATTACAATGAGCAGTTCTTC
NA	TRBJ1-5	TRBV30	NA	CAWSVNGGLGQPQHF	TGTGCCTGGAGTGTAAATGGAGGGTTAGGCCAGCCCCAGCATTTT
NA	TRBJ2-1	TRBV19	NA	CASSSPPGIPYNEQFF	TGTGCCAGTAGTTCGCCCCCAGGGATCCCCTACAATGAGCAGTTCTTC
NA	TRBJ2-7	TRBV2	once	CASSESESEQYF	TGTGCCAGCAGTGAAAGCGAGTCCGAGCAGTACTTC
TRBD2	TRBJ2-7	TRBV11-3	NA	CASSLGEGSEQYF	TGTGCCAGCAGCTTAGGGGAGGGCTCCGAGCAGTACTTC
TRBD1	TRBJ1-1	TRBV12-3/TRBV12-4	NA	CASTPTGVTEAFF	TGTGCCAGCACCCCCACAGGGGTAACTGAAGCTTTCTTT
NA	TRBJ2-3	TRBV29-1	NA	CSVARGVSSTDTQYF	TGCAGCGTTGCCAGGGGAGTCTCTAGCACAGATACGCAGTATTTT
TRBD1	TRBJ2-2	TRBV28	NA	CASRSSGTARTGELFF	TGTGCCAGCAGGTCCTCCGGGACAGCTCGAACCGGGGAGCTGTTTTTT
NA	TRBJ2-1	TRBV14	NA	CASSQAFRGGSSYNEQFF	TGTGCCAGCAGCCAAGCCTTCAGGGGCGGTAGCTCCTACAATGAGCAGTTCTTC
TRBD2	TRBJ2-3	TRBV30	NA	CAWSPGLAESTDTQYF	TGTGCCTGGAGTCCGGGACTAGCGGAGAGCACAGATACGCAGTATTTT
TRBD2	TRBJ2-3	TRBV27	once	CATRSGSGTDTQYF	TGTGCCACCCGTAGCGGGAGCGGTACAGATACGCAGTATTTT
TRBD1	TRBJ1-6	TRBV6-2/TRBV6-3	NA	CASSTMGQGLSPLHF	TGTGCCAGCAGTACCATGGGACAGGGGCTTTCACCCCTCCACTTT
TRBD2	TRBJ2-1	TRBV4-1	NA	CASRNTGTSGSRKQFF	TGCGCCAGCAGGAATACCGGGACTAGCGGGAGTAGGAAGCAGTTCTTC
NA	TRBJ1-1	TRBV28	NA	CASSLTNVNTEAFF	TGTGCCAGCAGTTTAACAAATGTGAACACTGAAGCTTTCTTT
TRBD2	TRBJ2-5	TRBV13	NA	CASSSAGDRTQYF	TGTGCCAGCAGTTCAGCGGGGGATCGGACCCAGTACTTC